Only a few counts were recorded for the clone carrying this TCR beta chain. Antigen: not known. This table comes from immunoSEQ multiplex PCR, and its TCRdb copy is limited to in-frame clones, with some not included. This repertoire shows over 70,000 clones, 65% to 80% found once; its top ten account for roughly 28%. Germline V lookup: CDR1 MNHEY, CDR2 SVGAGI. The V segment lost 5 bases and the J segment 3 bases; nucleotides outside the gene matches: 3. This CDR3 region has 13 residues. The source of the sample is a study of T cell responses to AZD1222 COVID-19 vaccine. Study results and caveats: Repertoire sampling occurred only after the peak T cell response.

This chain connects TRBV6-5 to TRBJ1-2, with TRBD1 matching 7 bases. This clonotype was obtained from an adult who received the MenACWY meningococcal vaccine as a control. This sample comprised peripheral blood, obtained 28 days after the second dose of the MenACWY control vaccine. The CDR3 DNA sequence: TGTGCCAGCAGTCCGGGACAGTACTATGGCTACACCTTC. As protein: CASSPGQYYGYTF.